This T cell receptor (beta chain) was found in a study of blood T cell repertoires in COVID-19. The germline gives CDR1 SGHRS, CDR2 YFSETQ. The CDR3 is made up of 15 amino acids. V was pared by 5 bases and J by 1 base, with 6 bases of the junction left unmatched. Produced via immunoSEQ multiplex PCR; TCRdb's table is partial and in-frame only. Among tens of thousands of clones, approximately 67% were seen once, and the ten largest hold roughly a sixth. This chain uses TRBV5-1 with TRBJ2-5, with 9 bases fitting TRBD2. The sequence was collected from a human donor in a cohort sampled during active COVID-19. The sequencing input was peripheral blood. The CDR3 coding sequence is TGCGCCAGCAGACCTCTAGCGGGACCCCAAGAGACCCAGTACTTC. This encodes CASRPLAGPQETQYF. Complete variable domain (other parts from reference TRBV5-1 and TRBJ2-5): KAGVTQTPRYLIKTRGQQVTLSCSPISGHRSVSWYQQTPGQGLQFLFEYFSETQRNKGNFPGRFSGRQFSNSRSEMNVSTLELGDSALYLCASRPLAGPQETQYFGPGTRLLVL.